Reported below is one T cell receptor (beta chain). Its antigen is as yet unknown. CD45RO-negative, CCR7-positively selected cells formed the naive CD8 fraction, excluding terminally differentiated effector memory CD45RA+ cells. CDR1 SGHVS and CDR2 FQNEAQ come from the germline V gene. The V gene end was trimmed by 3 bases and the J gene end by 7 bases; junction bases not matched to a gene: 23. The CDR3 is made up of 20 amino acids. The data originate from a study of shared clonotypes between healthy human individuals. About the study: Donor ages ranged 18 to 49 years: a couple of women, a few men. Study-wide findings and caveats: A generally larger estimated richness was seen in naive subsets than in memory subsets. Clonotype sharing among the donors was expected to vary with sequencing depth.

Assay execution proceeded at the deep level. Libraries were prepared by immunoSEQ multiplex PCR; TCRdb keeps only in-frame clonotypes and omits some of them. The sample yields roughly 770,000 clones, 95% to 97% seen once. The V gene is TRBV7-8, the J gene TRBJ1-4, with 7 bases identical to TRBD1. Sequenced: naive CD8+ T cells sorted from blood. The clonotype originates from a young man in good health. CDR3 nucleotides: TGTGCCAGCAGCTTGCCGGCCCGGGACTCTACAGGGGTTCAACCTGAAAAACTGTTTTTT. Protein: CASSLPARDSTGVQPEKLFF. The full variable domain, with the rest looked up from reference TRBV7-8 and TRBJ1-4, is GAGVSQSPRYKVAKRGQDVALRCDPISGHVSLFWYQQALGQGPEFLTYFQNEAQLDKSGLPSDRFFAERPEGSVSTLKIQRTQQEDSAVYLCASSLPARDSTGVQPEKLFFGSGTQLSVL.